This entry lists 30 T cell receptor beta chains sequenced from one sample in a study of T-cell memory formation after mild COVID-19. Using its own MiXCR run on the 5' RACE reads, TCRdb lists one record per CDR3 protein. The sample lists hundreds of thousands of distinct CDR3 sequences, 24% occurring once. The sample taken for sequencing was PBMCs or a T cell subset sorted from them (not recorded which). The receptors here all came from an adult woman who had mild COVID-19 (a few samples of this study predate the infection). Cell type and time point are not known.

The chain combines TRBV7-9 with TRBJ1-1, with D unresolved. Germline V gene sequence: CDR1 SEHNR, CDR2 FQNEAQ (reference sequence). The CDR3 extends over 15 amino acids. Trimming took 1 base from V and 0 from J, leaving 9 bases between them. CDR3 amino acids: CASSLGGLMNTEAFF. Written as DNA, the CDR3 is TGTGCCAGCAGCTTAGGCGGACTGATGAACACTGAAGCTTTCTTT.

The sample holds a few counts of this clonotype. The chain joins TRBV12-3 or TRBV12-4 to TRBJ1-1, with a tentative D call TRBD1 (6 bases). Trimming removed 8 bases from V and 8 bases from J, with 15 bases in between. The CDR3 length is 12 residues. The CDR3 DNA reads as TGTGCCAGCTCTAAAGCGCAGGGGGAAGCTTTCTTT. It yields the protein CASSKAQGEAFF.

This clonotype was seen more than once but under ten times. The V gene is TRBV6-5, the J gene TRBJ2-3; D is tentatively TRBD1 or TRBD2 (7 bases each). Trimming took off 6 bases at V and 5 bases at J, with 18 bases between the two ends. Germline V gene sequence: CDR1 MNHEY, CDR2 SVGAGI. The CDR3 runs to 15 residues. The DNA of the CDR3 is TGTGCCAGCAGCCCCAGGGGGGGGGCCGGAGATACGCAGTATTTT. Amino acids: CASSPRGGAGDTQYF.

This clonotype was seen only a few times. This sequence joins TRBV2 and TRBJ1-5; 8 bases map to TRBD1. Looked up from germline, CDR1 is SNHLY and CDR2 is FYNNEI. V lost 4 bases and J lost 2; bases outside the gene matches: 4. CDR3 size: 15 residues. DNA for the CDR3: TGTGCCAGCAGTGCAGGGGGCGCAGGCAATCAGCCCCAGCATTTT. This codes for CASSAGGAGNQPQHF. The full variable domain, rest sourced from reference TRBV2 and TRBJ1-5, is EPEVTQTPSHQVTQMGQEVILRCVPISNHLYFYWYRQILGQKVEFLVSFYNNEISEKSEIFDDQFSVERPDGSNFTLKIRSTKLEDSAMYFCASSAGGAGNQPQHFGDGTRLSIL.

This clonotype appeared a single time. The CDR3 DNA follows: TGTGCCAGCAGTCGACAGTGGGAAACAGATACGCAGTATTTT. Its protein product is CASSRQWETDTQYF. The chain carries TRBV4-2 and TRBJ2-3, with D possibly matching TRBD1 (5 bases). The CDR3 covers 14 residues. Trimming cost V 6 bases and J 3 bases, with 13 bases left between them. Germline CDR1 LGHNA, CDR2 YNFKEQ.

Concerning this clonotype itself: The germline gene is not matched at one end of the junction; a read error may be the cause. The rearrangement joins TRBV7-7 to TRBJ2-2, with no clear D. This CDR3 comprises 13 residues. Germline lookup yields CDR1 SSHAT and CDR2 FNYEAQ (reference sequence). The CDR3 loop reads CASSPGVNGELFF. In nucleotides, the CDR3 is TGTGCTAGCAGCCCTGGGGTCAACGGGGAGCTGTTTTTT. The full variable domain, its missing parts supplied by reference TRBV7-7 and TRBJ2-2, is GAGVSQSPRYKVTKRGQDVTLRCDPISSHATLYWYQQALGQGPEFLTYFNYEAQPDKSGLPSDRFSAERPEGSISTLTIQRTEQRDSAMYRCASSPGVNGELFFGEGSRLTVL.

This clonotype came up a few times. The gene calls are TRBV2 and TRBJ2-3; tentatively, D is TRBD2 (6 bases). The V gene's germline CDR1 is SNHLY and CDR2 FYNNEI. Trimming left V 6 bases short and J 0 bases short, with 13 bases between. CDR3 length: 15 residues. The CDR3 sequence: CASRVAAVSTDTQYF. The CDR3 DNA sequence: TGTGCCAGCAGGGTAGCGGCCGTTAGCACAGATACGCAGTATTTT.

The CDR3 here is CASSQAQHSGEQYF. In nucleotides, the CDR3 is TGCGCCAGCAGCCAAGCACAGCACTCGGGGGAGCAGTACTTC. The rearrangement uses TRBV4-1 and TRBJ2-7; possible D gene TRBD2, 5 bases. Trimming cost V 1 base and J 7 bases, with 14 bases left between them. CDR3 length equals 14 residues. Germline CDR1 is MGHRA and CDR2 is YSYEKL.

The chain employs TRBV7-9 and TRBJ2-2; D gene ambiguous. Germline CDR1 and CDR2: SEHNR and FQNEAQ (reference sequence). This CDR3 is built from 13 residues. Trimming pared 7 bases from V and 3 bases from J, leaving 9 bases between. CDR3 amino acids: CASNPGDTGELFF. CDR3 bases: TGTGCCAGCAATCCAGGAGACACCGGGGAGCTGTTTTTT. Full variable domain (rest looked up from reference TRBV7-9 and TRBJ2-2): DTGVSQNPRHKITKRGQNVTFRCDPISEHNRLYWYRQTLGQGPEFLTYFQNEAQLEKSRLLSDRFSAERPKGSFSTLEIQRTEQGDSAMYLCASNPGDTGELFFGEGSRLTVL.

The chain employs TRBV20-1 and TRBJ1-5, with 7 bases lining up with TRBD1. V shed 0 bases and J 5 bases; nucleotides not matched to a gene: 7. CDR1 is DFQATT and CDR2 is SNEGSKA in the germline V gene (reference sequence). The length of the CDR3 is 15 residues. The CDR3 bases are TGCAGTGCTAGAGATGTGAGACAGGGCGATCAGCCCCAGCATTTT. Translation: CSARDVRQGDQPQHF.

V gene TRBV9 combines with J gene TRBJ2-5, with 9 bases fitting TRBD2. Germline-derived CDR1 and CDR2 are SGDLS and YYNGEE. V trimming: 4 bases; J trimming: 3 bases; junction bases outside the gene matches: 7. The CDR3 is 15 residues long. CDR3 loop: CASSPGGTSKETQYF. CDR3 sequence (DNA): TGTGCCAGCAGCCCAGGGGGGACTAGCAAAGAGACCCAGTACTTC.

The gene calls are TRBV18 and TRBJ1-1; the D is unclear. Germline values: CDR1 KGHSH, CDR2 LQKENI. Trimming removed 3 bases at V and 1 base at J, with 6 bases between. CDR3 length: 13 residues. CDR3 DNA: TGTGCCAGCTCACCGCAGAAGAACACTGAAGCTTTCTTT. This translates into CASSPQKNTEAFF.

In this sample, this clonotype turned up a few times. The chain carries TRBV7-9 and TRBJ1-2; D uncertain. Between the trimmed V and J ends, which lost 1 base and 2 bases, there was a span of 14 bases. Per germline, CDR1 SEHNR and CDR2 FQNEAQ (reference sequence). This CDR3 has 16 amino acids. The CDR3 protein is CASSLGDLLGNYGYTF. The CDR3 nucleotides are TGTGCCAGCAGCTTAGGAGACCTCCTGGGGAACTATGGCTACACCTTC.

This clonotype showed up just a few times. The gene calls are TRBV20-1 and TRBJ2-5; 16 nucleotides agree with TRBD2. Trimming took 1 base from V and 9 from J; bases not matched to a gene: 5. Germline assignment: CDR1 DFQATT and CDR2 SNEGSKA (reference sequence). CDR3 size: 15 residues. The CDR3 here is CSARGSGLAGGPQYF. The CDR3 bases are TGCAGTGCTAGAGGGTCGGGACTAGCGGGGGGGCCCCAGTACTTC.

V and J are TRBV18 and TRBJ2-2; tentatively, D is TRBD2 (6 bases). Trimming shortened V by 6 bases and J by 1 base, and 12 bases separated the two germline ends. The CDR3 has 15 residues. Looked up from germline, CDR1 is KGHSH and CDR2 is LQKENI. CDR3 sequence (DNA): TGTGCCAGCTCGCCGGGACTCCTGAACACCGGGGAGCTGTTTTTT. Its protein is CASSPGLLNTGELFF. The full variable domain, its missing parts supplied by reference TRBV18 and TRBJ2-2, is NAGVMQNPRHLVRRRGQEARLRCSPMKGHSHVYWYRQLPEEGLKFMVYLQKENIIDESGMPKERFSAEFPKEGPSILRIQQVVRGDSAAYFCASSPGLLNTGELFFGEGSRLTVL.

This clonotype was seen more than once but under ten times. V and J are TRBV18 and TRBJ2-1; 11 nucleotides agree with TRBD2. The V and J ends lost 0 bases and 6 bases, in that order; junction bases with no gene match: 4. Germline values: CDR1 KGHSH, CDR2 LQKENI. The CDR3 loop spans 16 amino acids. The CDR3 region has the DNA TGTGCCAGCTCACCACCGGCTAGCGGGAGGCTCAATGAGCAGTTCTTC. As protein: CASSPPASGRLNEQFF.

In this sample, this clonotype turned up many times. The J gene is TRBJ2-3, the V gene TRBV5-1; D is uncertain. The CDR3 consists of 14 residues. V dropped 4 bases and J dropped 2 bases, with 11 bases sitting between them. Germline CDR1 and CDR2: SGHRS and YFSETQ. The CDR3 region is CASSRDWNTDTQYF. Written as DNA, the CDR3 is TGCGCCAGCAGCCGAGACTGGAACACAGATACGCAGTATTTT.

CDR3 nucleotide sequence: TGCAGCGCCGGGACAGGGGATAACTATGGCTACACCTTC. Amino acids: CSAGTGDNYGYTF. The chain combines TRBV29-1 with TRBJ1-2, with TRBD1 matching 10 bases. CDR1 and CDR2 (germline): SQVTM, ANQGSEA. V was pared by 7 bases and J by 1 base, with 3 bases of the junction left unmatched. The CDR3 has 13 amino acids. Looking up the rest from reference TRBV29-1 and TRBJ1-2 gives the full variable domain: SAVISQKPSRDICQRGTSLTIQCQVDSQVTMMFWYRQQPGQSLTLIATANQGSEATYESGFVIDKFPISRPNLTFSTLTVSNMSPEDSSIYLCSAGTGDNYGYTFGSGTRLTVV.

This chain uses TRBV9 with TRBJ2-7, with TRBD1 identical over 9 bases. The CDR3 extends over 13 amino acids. V shed 3 bases, J shed 6 bases, and the junction held 4 bases outside the gene matches. Germline V CDR1 and CDR2: SGDLS, YYNGEE. Here the CDR3 reads CASSEGQGGEQYF. The CDR3 coding sequence is TGTGCCAGCAGCGAGGGACAGGGCGGCGAGCAGTACTTC.

This clonotype was seen only a few times. V usage is TRBV4-1 and J usage is TRBJ2-7, with a possible D match to TRBD2 (7 bases). V was cut by 4 bases and J by 0 bases, with 16 bases left in between. The CDR3 loop spans 16 amino acids. From germline, CDR1 is MGHRA and CDR2 YSYEKL. The CDR3 sequence is CASSRLAGASSYEQYF. In DNA form, the CDR3 reads TGCGCCAGCAGCCGCTTGGCGGGGGCTAGCTCCTACGAGCAGTACTTC.

This chain links TRBV20-1 with TRBJ2-1; D is unresolved. Germline CDR1 is DFQATT and CDR2 is SNEGSKA (reference sequence). The CDR3 covers 13 residues. V lost 0 bases and J 2 bases, leaving 5 bases between the germline ends. For the CDR3, the DNA is TGCAGTGCTAGAGATCCCCCCTACAATGAGCAGTTCTTC. This encodes CSARDPPYNEQFF.

In this sample, this clonotype turned up a few times. The chain links TRBV9 to TRBJ2-5; the match to TRBD2 covers 8 bases. Germline values: CDR1 SGDLS, CDR2 YYNGEE. The CDR3 is made up of 17 amino acids. V trimming: 0 bases; J trimming: 1 base; junction bases outside the gene matches: 8. CDR3 loop: CASSVGNSGRGQETQYF. DNA of the CDR3: TGTGCCAGCAGCGTAGGAAACAGCGGGAGAGGCCAAGAGACCCAGTACTTC. The variable domain in full, with the rest retrieved from reference TRBV9 and TRBJ2-5, is DSGVTQTPKHLITATGQRVTLRCSPRSGDLSVYWYQQSLDQGLQFLIQYYNGEERAKGNILERFSAQQFPDLHSELNLSSLELGDSALYFCASSVGNSGRGQETQYFGPGTRLLVL.

The chain uses TRBV12-3 or TRBV12-4 and TRBJ1-1, with D unresolved. The CDR3 totals 17 residues. Trimming removed 6 bases from V and 8 bases from J, with 28 bases in between. CDR3 sequence reads: CASRTPWSSHRVAEAFF. The CDR3 region has the DNA TGTGCCAGCAGGACCCCGTGGTCGAGTCACCGGGTGGCCGAAGCTTTCTTT.

This clonotype was counted a few times. The rearrangement uses TRBV5-1 and TRBJ1-1; TRBD1 might be the D (6 bases). Germline V CDR1 and CDR2: SGHRS, YFSETQ. V gave up 7 bases and J gave up 4 bases, with 14 bases separating them. The CDR3 extends over 13 amino acids. The CDR3 sequence: CASGNTRGTEAFF. The CDR3 nucleotides are TGCGCCAGCGGCAACACCAGGGGCACTGAAGCTTTCTTT. The whole variable domain, filled in from reference TRBV5-1 and TRBJ1-1, reads KAGVTQTPRYLIKTRGQQVTLSCSPISGHRSVSWYQQTPGQGLQFLFEYFSETQRNKGNFPGRFSGRQFSNSRSEMNVSTLELGDSALYLCASGNTRGTEAFFGQGTRLTVV.

This clonotype came up a few times. This chain joins TRBV14 and TRBJ2-4, with unresolved D. The length of the CDR3 is 14 residues. Germline V CDR1 and CDR2: SGHDN, FVKESK. Deletions cut 1 base from V and 0 bases from J, with 4 bases between. CDR3 sequence reads: CASSQGLAKNIQYF. CDR3 coding DNA: TGTGCCAGCAGCCAAGGTTTAGCCAAAAACATTCAGTACTTC.

This clonotype was seen only a few times. Germline is not matched at one junction end, which may reflect a read error. This chain joins TRBV29-1 and TRBJ2-3; no definite D call. Germline assignment: CDR1 SQVTM and CDR2 ANQGSEA. The CDR3 totals 15 residues. CDR3: CSVEELGSSTDTQYF. DNA of the CDR3: TGCAGCGTGGAAGAACTTGGCTCTAGCACAGATACGCAGTATTTT.

To note about this clonotype: At one boundary the junction diverges from the germline segment, which might be a read error. The V call is TRBV20-1, the J call TRBJ2-7; possible D gene TRBD1, 5 bases. Germline CDR1 is DFQATT and CDR2 is SNEGSKA (reference sequence). This CDR3 region has 13 residues. The CDR3 bases are TGCAGTGCTAGGAGCTGGACAACCTACGAGCAGCACTTC. Translated, it gives CSARSWTTYEQHF.

This clonotype was counted ten times or more. The CDR3 DNA is TGTGCCTGGAGTGTACAGGGCAATCAGCCCCAGCATTTT. Translating it yields CAWSVQGNQPQHF. The chain uses TRBV30 and TRBJ1-5; TRBD1 might be the D (5 bases). Looked up from germline, CDR1 is GTSNPN and CDR2 is SVGIG (reference sequence). The CDR3 contains 13 residues. V was trimmed by 0 bases and J by 2 bases, leaving 5 bases between them.

This clonotype was detected a few times. The rearrangement links TRBV6-5 to TRBJ2-7; TRBD2 might be the D (5 bases). V was cut by 0 bases and J by 3 bases, with 12 bases left in between. The CDR3 loop spans 15 amino acids. CDR1 and CDR2 (germline): MNHEY, SVGAGI. The CDR3: CASSYSITGFYEQYF. The DNA for the CDR3 is TGTGCCAGCAGTTACTCGATTACGGGATTCTACGAGCAGTACTTC.

The chain couples TRBV3-1 to TRBJ2-1, with a weak D call TRBD1 (5 bases). The germline V gene encodes CDR1 LGHDT and CDR2 YNNKEL (reference sequence). V dropped 0 bases and J dropped 10 bases, with 10 bases sitting between them. The CDR3 has 13 amino acids. The CDR3 sequence is CASSQDRVREQFF. CDR3 DNA sequence: TGTGCCAGCAGCCAAGACAGGGTGCGGGAGCAGTTCTTC.